A selection of T cell receptor beta chains follows, all from one sample in a study of early T cells in non-severe SARS-CoV-2 infection. TCRdb itself ran the 5' RACE reads through MiXCR, one entry per CDR3 protein. This table holds about 71,000 distinct CDR3 sequences, around an eighth found once. The sample here was whole blood, taken at baseline. The receptors here all came from an adult who was a healthcare worker with PCR-confirmed SARS-CoV-2 infection or an uninfected control (not recorded which). CDR3s include the opening cysteine and the closing phenylalanine or tryptophan. A D gene is named only where the DNA matches it firmly. The size entry is marked missing in some rows and otherwise reads once, few, many or a size class.

J | length | V | D | size | DNA | CDR3
TRBJ1-3 | 14 | TRBV7-9 | NA | many | TGTGCCAGCAGCTTAGGGGTATCTGGAAACACCATATATTTT | CASSLGVSGNTIYF
TRBJ1-2 | 13 | TRBV5-4 | NA | many | TGTGCCAGCAGCTTGTACCAGAACTATGGCTACACCTTC | CASSLYQNYGYTF
TRBJ1-6 | 15 | TRBV13 | NA | many | TGTGCCAGCAGCTTAGGGACGGCGAGTAATTCACCCCTCCACTTT | CASSLGTASNSPLHF
TRBJ2-3 | 15 | TRBV27 | NA | NA | TGTGCCAGCAGTTCAAGGGGCAGTAAATCAGATACGCAGTATTTT | CASSSRGSKSDTQYF
TRBJ2-2 | 16 | TRBV11-1 | TRBD2 | few | TGTGCCAGCAGCCCCGGACTAGCAGCTGAGTCCGGGGAGCTGTTTTTT | CASSPGLAAESGELFF
TRBJ2-2 | 14 | TRBV28 | TRBD1 | NA | TGTGCCAGCAGTGAAACAGGGGACACCGGGGAGCTGTTTTTT | CASSETGDTGELFF
TRBJ2-5 | 15 | TRBV20-1 | TRBD2 | NA | TGCAGTGCTAGAGTCGGACTAGCGGGAGAAGAGACCCAGTACTTC | CSARVGLAGEETQYF
TRBJ2-7 | 13 | TRBV28 | NA | many | TGTGCCACCGCCCCTCCGGGGCGGTACGAGCAGTACTTC | CATAPPGRYEQYF
TRBJ1-4 | 15 | TRBV4-2 | NA | many | TGTGCCAGCAGCCAAGAACCGTTCTCTAATGAAAAACTGTTTTTT | CASSQEPFSNEKLFF
TRBJ1-1 | 13 | TRBV24-1 | NA | many | TGTGCCACCAGTGATTGGGCGAACACTGAAGCTTTCTTT | CATSDWANTEAFF
TRBJ2-7 | 14 | TRBV20-1 | NA | NA | TGCAGTGCTAGACTACAGGGCGCTACCTACGAGCAGTACTTC | CSARLQGATYEQYF
TRBJ2-1 | 15 | TRBV6-5 | TRBD1 | NA | TGTGCCAGCAGTTACCAGGGGACAGGCAACAATGAGCAGTTCTTC | CASSYQGTGNNEQFF
TRBJ2-3 | 15 | TRBV11-2 | NA | NA | TGTGCCAGCAGCTTTGGAGGTAATACGGGTGATACGCAGTATTTT | CASSFGGNTGDTQYF
TRBJ2-7 | 15 | TRBV4-1 | TRBD2 | many | TGCGCCAGCAGCCGTCGGGGAGGGTCGGCCTACGAGCAGTACTTC | CASSRRGGSAYEQYF
TRBJ2-2 | 12 | TRBV12-3/TRBV12-4 | NA | many | TGTGCCAGCAGCCAAGGAACCGGGGAGCTGTTTTTT | CASSQGTGELFF
TRBJ1-4 | 15 | TRBV28 | TRBD1 | NA | TGTGCCAGCAGTTTACGGCAGGGGGCGAGGGAAAAACTGTTTTTT | CASSLRQGAREKLFF
TRBJ2-7 | 16 | TRBV18 | NA | many | TGTGCCAGCTCACCACTCAGGGGCGGTAACTCCTACGAGCAGTACTTC | CASSPLRGGNSYEQYF
TRBJ1-4 | 15 | TRBV4-1 | TRBD1 | few | TGCGCCAGCAGCCAACAGACAGGGTTGCCTGAAAAACTGTTTTTT | CASSQQTGLPEKLFF
TRBJ2-3 | 15 | TRBV28 | NA | many | TGTGCCAGCAGTTTGGAGCAAACTAGCACAGATACGCAGTATTTT | CASSLEQTSTDTQYF
TRBJ1-6 | 13 | TRBV3-1 | NA | few | TGTGCCAGCAGCCCCCTTCAATATTCACCCCTCCACTTT | CASSPLQYSPLHF
TRBJ1-2 | 16 | TRBV21-1 | NA | NA | TGTGCCAGCAGCAGCTCGGGACAACTTTGCTCGCGTGGCTACACCTTC | CASSSSGQLCSRGYTF
TRBJ1-2 | 17 | TRBV15 | TRBD1 | NA | TGTGCCACCAGCAGAGTTTGGACAGGGGTCCCCTCCCGGGGCTACACCTTC | CATSRVWTGVPSRGYTF
TRBJ2-7 | 13 | TRBV4-2 | NA | NA | TGTGCCAGCAGCCAAATACTGAACTCCGAGCAGTACTTC | CASSQILNSEQYF
TRBJ2-7 | 14 | TRBV9 | NA | NA | TGTGCCAGCAGCGTAGCTGGGGACCCCTACGAGCAGTACTTC | CASSVAGDPYEQYF
TRBJ1-3 | 13 | TRBV28 | TRBD1 | NA | TGTGCCAGTCGGCGGGACAGACGAAACACCATATATTTT | CASRRDRRNTIYF
TRBJ2-7 | 13 | TRBV5-1 | NA | few | TGCGCCAGCAGCTTGGGCTACCGCTCCGAGCAGTACTTC | CASSLGYRSEQYF
TRBJ1-1 | 16 | TRBV7-8 | NA | NA | TGTGCCAGCAGCCTGGGCATCGGGACTAGGAACACTGAAGCTTTCTTT | CASSLGIGTRNTEAFF
TRBJ1-3 | 16 | TRBV4-1 | TRBD1 | few | TGCGCCAGCAGCCAAGTGCAGGGGGTCGCTGGAAACACCATATATTTT | CASSQVQGVAGNTIYF
TRBJ2-5 | 15 | TRBV9 | TRBD2 | few | TGTGCCAGCAGCTATAGCGGGGGGGCCTTGGAGACCCAGTACTTC | CASSYSGGALETQYF
TRBJ2-3 | 14 | TRBV4-3 | NA | NA | TGCGCCAGCAGCCAAGCTTGGGGCCATTATACGCAGTATTTT | CASSQAWGHYTQYF
TRBJ1-2 | 15 | TRBV7-3 | TRBD1 | NA | TGTGCCAGCAGCTTAAATGGGGACAGGGAGTATGGCTACACCTTC | CASSLNGDREYGYTF
TRBJ2-3 | 18 | TRBV3-1 | TRBD2 | NA | TGTGCCAGCAGCCCGCAGGGACTAGCGGGGGGGCCCCCAGATACGCAGTATTTT | CASSPQGLAGGPPDTQYF
TRBJ1-3 | 16 | TRBV2 | NA | NA | TGTGCCAGCAGCCCCGCACTAGCTAGCTCTGGAAACACCATATATTTT | CASSPALASSGNTIYF
TRBJ2-7 | 15 | TRBV20-1 | TRBD2 | many | TGCAGTGCACTTGGACTAGCGCTCAGCTCCTACGAGCAGTACTTC | CSALGLALSSYEQYF
TRBJ1-2 | 12 | TRBV6-5 | NA | NA | TGTGCCAGCAGCCGGACACCTTATGGCTACACCTTC | CASSRTPYGYTF
TRBJ2-7 | 14 | TRBV11-2 | TRBD2 | NA | TGTGCCAGCAGCACGGGACTATACTCCTACGAGCAGTACTTC | CASSTGLYSYEQYF
TRBJ2-7 | 15 | TRBV11-2 | NA | few | TGTGCCAGCAGCTTAGAAGGTCGTCTAGCCCGTGAGCAGTACTTC | CASSLEGRLAREQYF
TRBJ1-6 | 17 | TRBV20-1 | TRBD1 | many | TGCAGTGCGGTTCCCGGGACAGTAAGCTCCTATAATTCACCCCTCCACTTT | CSAVPGTVSSYNSPLHF
TRBJ2-4 | 12 | TRBV12-3/TRBV12-4 | NA | few | TGTGCCAGCAGTCCCCCCACCTACATTCAGTACTTC | CASSPPTYIQYF
TRBJ2-1 | 13 | TRBV24-1 | NA | few | TGTGCCACCAGTGAGGGCACCTACAATGAGCAGTTCTTC | CATSEGTYNEQFF
TRBJ1-5 | 14 | TRBV12-3/TRBV12-4 | NA | NA | TGTGCCAGCAGTTTACAGGACGGAAGGGCGCCCCAGCATTTT | CASSLQDGRAPQHF
TRBJ1-1 | 14 | TRBV11-2 | NA | many | TGTGCCAGCAGCCGCGAAATGAGGACAGCTGAAGCTTTCTTT | CASSREMRTAEAFF
TRBJ2-3 | 15 | TRBV28 | NA | few | TGTGCCAGCAGTTTCGGTGTGAGCGGATCAGATACGCAGTATTTT | CASSFGVSGSDTQYF
TRBJ2-7 | 12 | TRBV20-1 | NA | few | TGCAGTGCCCCGGGGGACGGCTACGAGCAGTACTTC | CSAPGDGYEQYF
TRBJ2-5 | 15 | TRBV7-2 | TRBD1 | NA | TGTGCCAGCAGCTTAGGCGGGACAGGGAGGGAGACCCAGTACTTC | CASSLGGTGRETQYF
TRBJ1-1 | 15 | TRBV6-6 | NA | few | TGTGCCAGCAGTTCGACGTGGATGGGGGTGACTGAAGCTTTCTTT | CASSSTWMGVTEAFF
TRBJ2-5 | 13 | TRBV5-1 | NA | few | TGCGCCAGCAGCTCCGAAAAAGGGGCGACCCAGTACTTC | CASSSEKGATQYF
TRBJ1-1 | 14 | TRBV19 | NA | NA | TGTGCCAGTAGATCTGCCGGGCCTAACACTGAAGCTTTCTTT | CASRSAGPNTEAFF
TRBJ2-1 | 15 | TRBV12-3/TRBV12-4 | NA | few | TGTGCCAGCAGTCCTATAGTGAGCTCCTACAATGAGCAGTTCTTC | CASSPIVSSYNEQFF
TRBJ1-4 | 14 | TRBV7-2 | NA | many | TGTGCCAGCAGCTTAGTTTCCGGTAATGAAAAACTGTTTTTT | CASSLVSGNEKLFF
TRBJ2-2 | 14 | TRBV20-1 | NA | few | TGCAGTGCTAGAGCTCCGTTGAACACCGGGGAGCTGTTTTTT | CSARAPLNTGELFF
TRBJ2-7 | 15 | TRBV4-1 | TRBD2 | few | TGCGCCAGCAGCACCCTAGCGGGGGGGCCCTACGAGCAGTACTTC | CASSTLAGGPYEQYF
TRBJ2-2 | 14 | TRBV10-3 | NA | few | TGTGCCATCAGTGAGTGGACGGACACCGGGGAGCTGTTTTTT | CAISEWTDTGELFF
TRBJ2-5 | 16 | TRBV3-1 | TRBD2 | NA | TGTGCCAGCAGCCAAGATCGGGCTAGCGGGGAAGAGACCCAGTACTTC | CASSQDRASGEETQYF
TRBJ1-4 | 16 | TRBV15 | TRBD1 | NA | TGTGCCACCAGCAGAGATATAGGACAGGGAGGCGAAAAACTGTTTTTT | CATSRDIGQGGEKLFF